The clone carrying this T cell receptor beta chain was observed at least ten times. The protocol was immunoSEQ multiplex PCR, while the TCRdb copy is restricted to in-frame clones and leaves out a portion. This table has 400,000 to 450,000 clones, 80% to 95% appearing once. The data derive from a study of control samples from healthy donors and cancer patients. V lost 3 bases and J 1 base, leaving 9 bases between the germline ends. This CDR3 comprises 14 residues. From germline, CDR1 is LNHDA and CDR2 SQIVND (reference sequence). The sequence derives from a man in his forties with head and neck cancer. This rearrangement joins TRBV19 to TRBJ2-5, with TRBD2 as a possible D gene (5 bases). The material sequenced was PBMCs. Here the CDR3 reads CASSMWLAQETQYF. The CDR3 nucleotides are TGTGCCAGTAGTATGTGGCTAGCCCAAGAGACCCAGTACTTC. The variable domain in full, with the rest retrieved from reference TRBV19 and TRBJ2-5, is DGGITQSPKYLFRKEGQNVTLSCEQNLNHDAMYWYRQDPGQGLRLIYYSQIVNDFQKGDIAEGYSVSREKKESFPLTVTSAQKNPTAFYLCASSMWLAQETQYFGPGTRLLVL.